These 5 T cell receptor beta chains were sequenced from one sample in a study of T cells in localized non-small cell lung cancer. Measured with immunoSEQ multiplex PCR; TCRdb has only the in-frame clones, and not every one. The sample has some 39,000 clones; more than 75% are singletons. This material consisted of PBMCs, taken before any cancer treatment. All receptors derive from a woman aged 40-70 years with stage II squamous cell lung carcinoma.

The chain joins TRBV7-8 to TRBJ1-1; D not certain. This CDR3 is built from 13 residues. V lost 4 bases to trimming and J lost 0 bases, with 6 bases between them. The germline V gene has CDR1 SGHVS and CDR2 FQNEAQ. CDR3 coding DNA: TGTGCCAGCAGCTCCCGACTGAACACTGAAGCTTTCTTT. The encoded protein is CASSSRLNTEAFF.

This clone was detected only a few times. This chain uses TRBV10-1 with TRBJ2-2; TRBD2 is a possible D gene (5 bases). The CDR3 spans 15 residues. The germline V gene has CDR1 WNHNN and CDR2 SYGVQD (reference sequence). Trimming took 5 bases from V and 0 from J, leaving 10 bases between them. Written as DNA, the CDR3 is TGCGCCAGCAGTTGTCGGGGTTCGAACACCGGGGAGCTGTTTTTT. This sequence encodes CASSCRGSNTGELFF.

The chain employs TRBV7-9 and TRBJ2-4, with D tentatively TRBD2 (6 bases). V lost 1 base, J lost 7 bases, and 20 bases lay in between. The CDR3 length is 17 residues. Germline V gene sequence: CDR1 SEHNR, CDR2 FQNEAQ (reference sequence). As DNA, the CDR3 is TGTGCCAGCAGCTTAGGAGTAGTGCGGGGAACTTCGAACATTCAGTACTTC. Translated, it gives CASSLGVVRGTSNIQYF. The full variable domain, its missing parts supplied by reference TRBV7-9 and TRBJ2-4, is DTGVSQNPRHKITKRGQNVTFRCDPISEHNRLYWYRQTLGQGPEFLTYFQNEAQLEKSRLLSDRFSAERPKGSFSTLEIQRTEQGDSAMYLCASSLGVVRGTSNIQYFGAGTRLSVL.

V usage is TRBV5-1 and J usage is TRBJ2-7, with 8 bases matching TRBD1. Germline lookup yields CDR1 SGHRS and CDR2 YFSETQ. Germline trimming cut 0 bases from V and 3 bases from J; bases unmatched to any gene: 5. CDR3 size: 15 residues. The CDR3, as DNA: TGCGCCAGCAGCTTGGGGTCGACAGGGGTCTACGAGCAGTACGTC. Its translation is CASSLGSTGVYEQYV.

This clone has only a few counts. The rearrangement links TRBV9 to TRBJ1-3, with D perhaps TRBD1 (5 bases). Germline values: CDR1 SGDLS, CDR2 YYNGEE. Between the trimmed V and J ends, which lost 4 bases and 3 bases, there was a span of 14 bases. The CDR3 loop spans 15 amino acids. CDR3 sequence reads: CASSTGVSSGNTIYF. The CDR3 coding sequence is TGTGCCAGCAGCACGGGGGTCAGCAGTGGAAACACCATATATTTT.